This record concerns one TCR beta chain sequence. Its matching antigen is unknown. The naive CD8 population came from CD45RO-negative cells selected for CCR7, without terminally differentiated effector memory CD45RA+ cells. The sample is drawn from a study of shared clonotypes between healthy human individuals. Whole-study findings and limits: What naive subsets generally showed was a larger estimated richness than memory subsets showed.

Measured with immunoSEQ multiplex PCR; TCRdb has only the in-frame clones, and not every one. The sample holds 2 million or so clones, about 95% seen once. Trimming pared 5 bases from V and 0 bases from J, leaving 12 bases between. Germline lookup yields CDR1 MNHEY and CDR2 SMNVEV (reference sequence). The CDR3 has 15 amino acids. The clonotype was recovered from a man aged 18 to 29 in good health. The sequenced sample consisted of naive CD8+ T cells sorted from blood. This chain joins TRBV27 and TRBJ2-3, with D possibly called TRBD1 or TRBD2 (5 bases each). The CDR3 loop reads CASSHRDVSTDTQYF. CDR3 nucleotides: TGTGCCAGCAGTCACCGGGACGTCAGCACAGATACGCAGTATTTT.